This is a list of T cell receptor beta chains from one sample in a study of cytomegalovirus exposure and HLA in healthy donors. Measured with immunoSEQ multiplex PCR; TCRdb has only the in-frame clones, and not every one. Among some 130,000 clones listed, approximately 77% were seen once. Sample: PBMCs. The source is a woman in her forties in good health and CMV-seronegative. Each CDR3 is given with its conserved first and last residue. Each record gives: D gene, J gene, clone size, V gene, CDR3 protein, CDR3 DNA. D genes are given only for firm matches. Size tells how often a clone was seen (once, few, many) or the class of an expanded clone, and some rows leave it out.

. TRBJ1-5 . TRBV19 CASRLTGSNQPQHF TGTGCCAGTCGGTTAACAGGTAGCAATCAGCCCCAGCATTTT
TRBD1 TRBJ2-7 . TRBV7-2 CASSLSTGGAYEQYF TGTGCCAGCAGCTTATCGACAGGGGGGGCCTACGAGCAGTACTTC
TRBD1 TRBJ1-4 . TRBV28 CASIQGGNEKLFF TGTGCCAGCATACAGGGGGGAAATGAAAAACTGTTTTTT
TRBD1 TRBJ1-1 . TRBV10-3 CAIRSPAGQGGTEAFF TGTGCCATCAGATCCCCCGCCGGACAGGGCGGAACTGAAGCTTTCTTT
. TRBJ2-5 . TRBV2 CASRDRQETQYF TGTGCCAGCAGGGACAGACAAGAGACCCAGTACTTC
TRBD1 TRBJ1-1 few TRBV9 CASSPRQGGTEAFF TGTGCCAGCAGCCCTAGACAGGGGGGCACTGAAGCTTTCTTT
. TRBJ2-1 once TRBV5-1 CASSSVTEYNEQFF TGCGCCAGCAGCTCAGTGACAGAGTACAATGAGCAGTTCTTC
TRBD1 TRBJ2-3 . TRBV6-5 CASRAGTGATDTQYF TGTGCCAGCAGAGCCGGGACAGGGGCCACAGATACGCAGTATTTT
. TRBJ1-1 . TRBV5-4 CASSLGTPLNTEAFF TGTGCCAGCAGCTTGGGGACACCCTTGAACACTGAAGCTTTCTTT
TRBD1 TRBJ1-2 . TRBV29-1 CSVGGTGGGYTF TGCAGCGTTGGAGGGACAGGTGGCGGCTACACCTTC
TRBD1 TRBJ1-6 . TRBV7-8 CASSPVSGGRGSPLHF TGTGCCAGCAGCCCCGTATCAGGGGGTCGAGGTTCACCCCTCCACTTT
TRBD2 TRBJ2-5 . TRBV5-4 CASSFGGDRQETQYF TGTGCCAGCAGCTTTGGGGGGGATCGTCAAGAGACCCAGTACTTC
. TRBJ1-5 . TRBV5-1 CASSLAPRQPQHF TGCGCCAGCAGCTTGGCTCCTAGGCAGCCCCAGCATTTT
TRBD1 TRBJ1-1 . TRBV5-1 CASSAGTANTEAFF TGCGCCAGCAGCGCCGGGACAGCTAACACTGAAGCTTTCTTT
. TRBJ1-6 . TRBV4-3 CASSPKLSAYNSPLHF TGCGCCAGCAGCCCTAAACTTAGTGCCTATAATTCACCCCTCCACTTT
TRBD1 TRBJ1-1 . TRBV18 CASSPDARRTGDAEAFF TGTGCCAGCTCACCGGATGCCCGGAGGACAGGGGACGCTGAAGCTTTCTTT
. TRBJ1-2 . TRBV6-5 CASSLDRRRPGYTF TGTGCCAGCAGCCTCGACAGGAGACGTCCTGGCTACACCTTC
TRBD1 TRBJ2-5 . TRBV2 CASRRDRGYQETQYF TGTGCCAGCAGAAGGGACAGAGGGTACCAAGAGACCCAGTACTTC
TRBD2 TRBJ2-3 once TRBV6-5 CASSYSLAGGPYTQYF TGTGCCAGCAGTTACTCGCTAGCGGGGGGGCCGTATACGCAGTATTTT
. TRBJ2-3 . TRBV20-1 CSVPTTTTQYF TGCAGTGTCCCGACTACTACTACGCAGTATTTT
. TRBJ1-5 few TRBV27 CASSFRWNQPQHF TGTGCCAGCAGTTTTCGGTGGAATCAGCCCCAGCATTTT
. TRBJ2-7 . TRBV7-2 CASSLGEGPTYEQYF TGTGCCAGCAGCTTAGGTGAGGGCCCCACCTACGAGCAGTACTTC
TRBD1 TRBJ1-1 . TRBV7-6 CASSPSNRGNTEAFF TGTGCCAGCAGCCCATCAAACAGGGGGAACACTGAAGCTTTCTTT
. TRBJ1-1 . TRBV19 CASSILLGDTEAFF TGTGCCAGTAGTATCCTCTTGGGAGACACTGAAGCTTTCTTT
. TRBJ2-5 . TRBV7-9 CASSPWEQETQYF TGTGCCAGCAGCCCCTGGGAGCAAGAGACCCAGTACTTC
. TRBJ2-7 . TRBV18 CASSPGQLTGTTDYEQYF TGTGCCAGCTCACCAGGACAGCTTACCGGGACAACGGACTACGAGCAGTACTTC
. TRBJ1-1 once TRBV21-1 CASRRDRGNTEAFF TGTGCCAGCAGGCGGGACCGAGGGAACACTGAAGCTTTCTTT
TRBD1 TRBJ2-5 . TRBV19 CASRGRDRETQYF TGTGCCAGTAGGGGCCGGGACAGGGAGACCCAGTACTTC